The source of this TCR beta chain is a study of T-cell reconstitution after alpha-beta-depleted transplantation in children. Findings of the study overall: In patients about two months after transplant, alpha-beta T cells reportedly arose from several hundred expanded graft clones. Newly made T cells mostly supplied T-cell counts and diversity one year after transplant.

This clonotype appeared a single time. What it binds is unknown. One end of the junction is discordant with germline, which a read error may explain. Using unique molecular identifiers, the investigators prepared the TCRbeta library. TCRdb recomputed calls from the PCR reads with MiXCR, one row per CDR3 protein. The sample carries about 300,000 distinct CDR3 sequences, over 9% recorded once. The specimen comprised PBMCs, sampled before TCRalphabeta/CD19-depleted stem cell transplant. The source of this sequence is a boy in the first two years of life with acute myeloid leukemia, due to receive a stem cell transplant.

CDR3 protein: CTSSFSYEQYF. The CDR3 region has the DNA TGTACCAGCAGTTTTAGCTACGAGCAGTACTTC. This rearrangement joins TRBV28 to TRBJ2-7, with D unclear. CDR3 length equals 11 residues. CDR1 is MDHEN, CDR2 SYDVKM, per germline.